This TCR beta chain is from a study of CD8 T cell repertoires and HIV-1 epitope variants. Looking at the study overall: Control wells had CMV/EBV/flu peptides, negative Ebola AY9, or no peptide.

Study outcomes and limitations: Nine or ten antigen-specific TCR beta clonotypes were found; 5 to 7 seemed cross-reactive to variants.

Between the trimmed V and J ends, which lost 3 bases and 1 base, there was a span of 16 bases. The CDR3 has 16 residues. The germline CDR1 and CDR2 sequences are KGHSH and LQKENI. To note about this clone: Antigen unknown.

Produced via immunoSEQ multiplex PCR; TCRdb's table is partial and in-frame only. The sample has about 90,000 clones; more than 65% are singletons. What was sequenced was uncultured baseline CD8+ T cells from peripheral blood mononuclear cells (PBMCs). The chain is built from TRBV18 and TRBJ2-7; D is uncertain. The origin of this receptor is a male donor with HIV. CDR3 residues: CASSPDQKERSYEQYF. The CDR3 nucleotides read TGTGCCAGCTCACCCGATCAAAAGGAGAGGTCCTACGAGCAGTACTTC.